A single sample is the source of the 2 T cell receptor beta chains below, sequenced in a study of cytomegalovirus exposure and HLA in healthy donors. In the PCR, 60 Vbeta and 13 Jbeta primers were used. Repertoires were generated with immunoSEQ multiplex PCR, while TCRdb's copy carries only in-frame clones and drops some. The sample includes about 150,000 clones, about 79% seen only once; the top ten take roughly 0.7%. The sequencing input was PBMCs. The receptors were sampled from a male donor in good health and CMV-seronegative.

This sequence joins TRBV10-3 and TRBJ1-1, with a possible D match to TRBD1 (6 bases). The length of the CDR3 is 14 residues. V lost 10 bases, J lost 4 bases, and 19 bases lay in between. Per germline, CDR1 ENHRY and CDR2 SYGVKD. The CDR3 sequence is CATRKQGSVTEAFF. Here the CDR3 DNA reads TGTGCCACCAGAAAACAGGGATCCGTCACTGAAGCTTTCTTT.

The chain has TRBV7-9 and TRBJ1-1; TRBD1 might be the D (6 bases). V gave up 1 base and J gave up 10 bases, with 13 bases separating them. CDR1 SEHNR and CDR2 FQNEAQ come from the germline V gene (reference sequence). The CDR3 spans 13 residues. The CDR3 DNA reads TGTGCCAGCAGCTTAGGGGGGCAGGGAATAGCTTTCTTT. Protein product: CASSLGGQGIAFF.